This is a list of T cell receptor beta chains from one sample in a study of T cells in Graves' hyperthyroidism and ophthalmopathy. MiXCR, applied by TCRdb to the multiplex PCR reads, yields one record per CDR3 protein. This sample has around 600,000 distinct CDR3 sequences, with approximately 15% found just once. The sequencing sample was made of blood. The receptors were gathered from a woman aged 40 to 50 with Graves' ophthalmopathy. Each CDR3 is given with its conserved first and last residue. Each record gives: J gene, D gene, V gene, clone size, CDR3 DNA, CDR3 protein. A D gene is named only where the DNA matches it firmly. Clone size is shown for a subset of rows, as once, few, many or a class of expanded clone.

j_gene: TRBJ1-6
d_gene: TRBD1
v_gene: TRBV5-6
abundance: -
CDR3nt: TGTGCCAGCAGCGGCCCAGCGGGACAGCTAGGAAATTCACCCCTCCACTTT
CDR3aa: CASSGPAGQLGNSPLHF

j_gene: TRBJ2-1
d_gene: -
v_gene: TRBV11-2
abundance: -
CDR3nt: TGTGCCAGCAGCCGAGGGTCTGGCGAGCAGTTCTTC
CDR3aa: CASSRGSGEQFF

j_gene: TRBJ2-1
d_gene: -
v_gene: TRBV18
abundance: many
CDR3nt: TGTGCCAGCTCACCGAAGGCATTCAACCAAATCGACAATGAGCAGTTCTTC
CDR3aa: CASSPKAFNQIDNEQFF

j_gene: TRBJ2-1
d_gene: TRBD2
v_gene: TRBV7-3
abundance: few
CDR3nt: TGTGCCAGCAGCTTAAGACTAGCGGGAGTGGGGGAGCAGTTCTTC
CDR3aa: CASSLRLAGVGEQFF

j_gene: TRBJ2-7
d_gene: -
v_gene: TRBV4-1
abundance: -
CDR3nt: TGCGCCAGCAGCCAAGACCAAGCCGGCGAGCAGTACTTC
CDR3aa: CASSQDQAGEQYF

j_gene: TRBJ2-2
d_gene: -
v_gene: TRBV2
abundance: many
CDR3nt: TGTGCCAGCAGTATTCTGAGGACTTCTAACACCGGGGAGCTGTTTTTT
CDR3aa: CASSILRTSNTGELFF

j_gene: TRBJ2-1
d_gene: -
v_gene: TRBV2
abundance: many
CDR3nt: TGTGCCAGCACCAGGGATTACAATGAGCAGTTCTTC
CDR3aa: CASTRDYNEQFF

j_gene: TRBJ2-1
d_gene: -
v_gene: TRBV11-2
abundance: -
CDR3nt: TGTGCCAGCGTGGTAGGTCAGGGGGGCGAGCAGTTCTTC
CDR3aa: CASVVGQGGEQFF

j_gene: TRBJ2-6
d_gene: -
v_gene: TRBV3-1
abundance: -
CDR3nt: TGTGCCAGCAGCCAAGTTGGGGTTGACGTCCTGACTTTC
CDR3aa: CASSQVGVDVLTF

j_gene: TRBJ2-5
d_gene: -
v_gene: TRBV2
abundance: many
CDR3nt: TGTGCCAGCGGAGTTGTCCGGGGAAGTCAAGAGACCCAGTACTTC
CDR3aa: CASGVVRGSQETQYF

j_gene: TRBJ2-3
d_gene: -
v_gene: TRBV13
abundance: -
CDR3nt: TGTGCCAGCAGCTTGGGGTGGGGCGGGACAGATACGCAGTATTTT
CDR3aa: CASSLGWGGTDTQYF

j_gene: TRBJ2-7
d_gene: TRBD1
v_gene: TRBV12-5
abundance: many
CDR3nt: TGTGCTAGTGGTTTGGTGGGACAGGGTCTTCTGCGCTACGAGCAGTACTTC
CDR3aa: CASGLVGQGLLRYEQYF

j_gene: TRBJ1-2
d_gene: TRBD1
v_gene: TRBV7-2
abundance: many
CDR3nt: TGTGCCAGCAGCCTCGGGGGACAGGCGGTAGACTATGGCTACACCTTC
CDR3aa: CASSLGGQAVDYGYTF

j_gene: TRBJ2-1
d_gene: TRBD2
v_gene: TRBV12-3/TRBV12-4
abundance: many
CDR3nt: TGTGCCAGCAGTTCACTCATGGCCACGGGAGGCCAGTACAATGAGCAGTTCTTC
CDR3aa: CASSSLMATGGQYNEQFF

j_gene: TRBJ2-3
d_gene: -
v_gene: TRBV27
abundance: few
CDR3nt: TGTGCCAGCAGTTTATTGGACTCCGCGACGCAGTATTTT
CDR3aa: CASSLLDSATQYF

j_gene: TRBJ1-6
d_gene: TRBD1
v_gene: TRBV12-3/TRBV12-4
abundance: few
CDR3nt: TGTGCCAGCAGTGCACAGGGGGCGCGTGTTTCACCCCTCCACTTT
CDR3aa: CASSAQGARVSPLHF

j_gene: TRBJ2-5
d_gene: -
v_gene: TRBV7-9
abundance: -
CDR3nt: TGTGCCAGCAGCTTCGACAATCGAGAGACCCAGTACTTC
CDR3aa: CASSFDNRETQYF

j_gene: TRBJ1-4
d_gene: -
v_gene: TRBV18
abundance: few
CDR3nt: TGTGCCAGCTCACCACCGGGAGGGAATGAAAAACTGTTTTTT
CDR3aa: CASSPPGGNEKLFF

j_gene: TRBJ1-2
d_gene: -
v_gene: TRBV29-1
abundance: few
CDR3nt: TGCAGCGTTGAAGATCTGATGAGACTTGGATATTATGGCTACACCTTC
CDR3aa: CSVEDLMRLGYYGYTF

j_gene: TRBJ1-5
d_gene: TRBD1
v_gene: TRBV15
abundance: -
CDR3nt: TGTGCCACCAGCGACTGGACAGGGGGCCGGGGCAATCAGCCCCAGCATTTT
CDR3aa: CATSDWTGGRGNQPQHF

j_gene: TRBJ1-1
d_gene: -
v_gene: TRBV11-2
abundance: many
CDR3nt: TGTGCCAGCACCCTGAACCCGGTGAACACTGAAGCTTTCTTT
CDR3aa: CASTLNPVNTEAFF

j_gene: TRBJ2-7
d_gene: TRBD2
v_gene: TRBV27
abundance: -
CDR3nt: TGTGCCAGCAGGGGACTAGCGACCTACGAGCAGTACTTC
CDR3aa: CASRGLATYEQYF

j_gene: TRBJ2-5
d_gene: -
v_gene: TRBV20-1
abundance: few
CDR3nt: TGCAGTGCTCTAGGGATCGAGACCCAGTACTTC
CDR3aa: CSALGIETQYF

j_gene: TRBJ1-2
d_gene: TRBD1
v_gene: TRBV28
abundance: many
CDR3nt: TGTGCCAGCAAACCGGGACAGACTAACTATGGCTACACCTTC
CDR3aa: CASKPGQTNYGYTF

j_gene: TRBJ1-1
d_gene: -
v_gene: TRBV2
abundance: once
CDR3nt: TGTGCCAGCAGTTCTAGCGGGGGGGCTGAAGCTTTCTTT
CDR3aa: CASSSSGGAEAFF

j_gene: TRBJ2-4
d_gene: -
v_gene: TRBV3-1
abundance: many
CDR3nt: TGTGCCAGCAGCCAACCAGGTCTGAGGACCAAAAACATTCAGTACTTC
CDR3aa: CASSQPGLRTKNIQYF

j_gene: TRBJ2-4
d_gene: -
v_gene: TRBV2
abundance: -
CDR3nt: TGTGCCAGCAGTTCCCCCCCCGTTGGTTTCGCGCGAGGCATTCAGTACTTC
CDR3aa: CASSSPPVGFARGIQYF

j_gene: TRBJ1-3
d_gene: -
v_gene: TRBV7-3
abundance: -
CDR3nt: TGTGCCAGCAGCTTACTCTGGGCGTTCGGAAACACCATATATTTT
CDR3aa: CASSLLWAFGNTIYF

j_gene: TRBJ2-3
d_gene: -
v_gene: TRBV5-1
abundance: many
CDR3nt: TGCGCCAGCCAAAGGGACCTCACAGATACGCAGTATTTT
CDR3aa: CASQRDLTDTQYF

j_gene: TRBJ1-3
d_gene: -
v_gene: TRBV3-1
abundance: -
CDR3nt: TGTGCCAGCAAGGGCCCCCTGGGCAGTCTTGCTGGAAACACCATATATTTT
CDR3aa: CASKGPLGSLAGNTIYF

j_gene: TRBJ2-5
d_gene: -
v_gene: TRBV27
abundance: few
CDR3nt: TGTGCCAGCAGTTCAGCTAGGGTTCAAGAGACCCAGTACTTC
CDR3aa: CASSSARVQETQYF

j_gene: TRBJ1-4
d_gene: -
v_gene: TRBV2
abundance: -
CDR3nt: TGTGCCAGCAGTGAGGAGGTGGGGGCATGGAATGAAAAACTGTTTTTT
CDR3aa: CASSEEVGAWNEKLFF

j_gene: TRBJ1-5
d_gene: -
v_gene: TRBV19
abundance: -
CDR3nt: TGTGCCAGTACCCCCCCGGACGCTGATCAGCCCCAGCATTTT
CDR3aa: CASTPPDADQPQHF

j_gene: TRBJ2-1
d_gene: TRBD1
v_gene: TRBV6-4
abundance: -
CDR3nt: TGTGCCACCGGGGATAAGCCGGGACAGGGGGCGAACGAGCAGTTCTTC
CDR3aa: CATGDKPGQGANEQFF

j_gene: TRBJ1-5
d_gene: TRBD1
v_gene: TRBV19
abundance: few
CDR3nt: TGTGCCAGTAGATATGACAGGGGTTTCAATCAGCCCCAGCATTTT
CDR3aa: CASRYDRGFNQPQHF

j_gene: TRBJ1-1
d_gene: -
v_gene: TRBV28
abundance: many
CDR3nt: TGTGCCAGCAGTTTATGGGGAACACTAGCTTTCTTT
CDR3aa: CASSLWGTLAFF

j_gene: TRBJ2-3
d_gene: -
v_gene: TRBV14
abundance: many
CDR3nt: TGTGCCAGCAGCCAATGGACTACCTTAAGCACAGATACGCAGTATTTT
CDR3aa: CASSQWTTLSTDTQYF

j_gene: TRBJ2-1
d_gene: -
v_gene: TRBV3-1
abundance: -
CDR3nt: TGTGCCAGCAGCCAAGGAGGCCAGACCTACAATGAGCAGTTCTTC
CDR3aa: CASSQGGQTYNEQFF

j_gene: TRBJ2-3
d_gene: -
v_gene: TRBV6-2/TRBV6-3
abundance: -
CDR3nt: TGTGCCACCGTGTCTACTAGCAACACAGATACGCAGTATTTT
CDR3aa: CATVSTSNTDTQYF

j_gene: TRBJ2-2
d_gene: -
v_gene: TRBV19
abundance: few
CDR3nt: TGTGCCAGTAGTATGCCGCGTGGGGCAGTCGGGGAGCTGTTTTTT
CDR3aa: CASSMPRGAVGELFF

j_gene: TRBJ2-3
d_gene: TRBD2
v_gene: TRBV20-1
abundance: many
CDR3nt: TGCAGTGCTAGAGATTTATCGGCTAGCGGGAGGAAGGTAACAGATACGCAGTATTTT
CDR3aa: CSARDLSASGRKVTDTQYF

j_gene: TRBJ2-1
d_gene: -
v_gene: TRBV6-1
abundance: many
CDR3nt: TGTGCCAGCAGTGGGGCTAGCTCCTACAATGAGCAGTTCTTC
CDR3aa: CASSGASSYNEQFF

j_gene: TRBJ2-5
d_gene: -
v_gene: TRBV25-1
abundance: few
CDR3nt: TGTGCCAGCAGTGACCCGACAGTACCCCGCGGTTTGGAGACCCAGTACTTC
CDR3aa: CASSDPTVPRGLETQYF

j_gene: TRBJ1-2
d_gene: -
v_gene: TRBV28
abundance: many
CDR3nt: TGTGCCAGCAGTCTTGATCCTTCCTACTATGGCTACACCTTC
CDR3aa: CASSLDPSYYGYTF

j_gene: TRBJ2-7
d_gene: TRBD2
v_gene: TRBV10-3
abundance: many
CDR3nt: TGTGCCATCAGATCGACTAGCGGGAGGGCCTACGAGCAGTACTTC
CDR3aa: CAIRSTSGRAYEQYF

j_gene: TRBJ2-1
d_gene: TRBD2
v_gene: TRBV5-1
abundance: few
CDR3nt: TGCGCCAGCAGCTTTCTAGCGGGGGCCCCTGTCTACAATGAGCAGTTCTTC
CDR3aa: CASSFLAGAPVYNEQFF

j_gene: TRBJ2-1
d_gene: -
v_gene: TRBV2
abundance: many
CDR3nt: TGTGCCACGAAGGGAATAGTCGCATCCTACAATGAGCAGTTCTTC
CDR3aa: CATKGIVASYNEQFF

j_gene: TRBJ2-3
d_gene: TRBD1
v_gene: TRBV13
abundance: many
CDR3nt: TGTGCCAGCAGCTTATGGGACAGGGCGACTCAAGCAGATACGCAGTATTTT
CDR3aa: CASSLWDRATQADTQYF